The 5 T cell receptor beta chains below all came from one sample that was sequenced in a study of T cell responses to AZD1222 COVID-19 vaccine. TCRdb's copy holds only in-frame clones and misses some; the assay was immunoSEQ multiplex PCR. This table holds some 200,000 clones, around 90% found once. The sample in question was peripheral blood, obtained on day 0 of AZD1222 vaccination. All receptors derive from an adult in good health.

The CDR3 here is CAISTGTFYGYTF. For the CDR3, the DNA is TGTGCCATCAGTACCGGGACCTTCTATGGCTACACCTTC. The chain recombines TRBV10-3 with TRBJ1-2; possibly TRBD1 for D (5 bases). From germline, CDR1 is ENHRY and CDR2 SYGVKD. This CDR3 comprises 13 residues. With 5 bases removed from V and 4 bases from J, the gap between germline ends came to 11 bases.

The V gene is TRBV5-1, the J gene TRBJ2-3; TRBD1 matches 8 bases. The CDR3 has 16 amino acids. From germline, CDR1 is SGHRS and CDR2 YFSETQ. The junction had 10 bases not matched to a gene; V was cut back by 4 bases and J by 3 bases. The CDR3 sequence: CASSPSGQGWTDTQYF. CDR3 sequence (DNA): TGCGCCAGCAGCCCCTCAGGACAGGGATGGACAGATACGCAGTATTTT.

This chain uses TRBV6-5 with TRBJ1-5; TRBD1 might be the D (6 bases). Germline V gene sequence: CDR1 MNHEY, CDR2 SVGAGI. Trimming stripped 6 bases from V and 6 bases from J, with 18 bases between. The CDR3 has 15 amino acids. The CDR3 bases are TGTGCCAGCAGAAGTCTACAGGGTGGCAGTCAGCCCCAGCATTTT. The encoded protein is CASRSLQGGSQPQHF.

V usage is TRBV9 and J usage is TRBJ2-4; 11 bases map to TRBD2. The length of the CDR3 is 19 residues. V shed 2 bases and J 0 bases; nucleotides not matched to a gene: 10. Germline assignment: CDR1 SGDLS and CDR2 YYNGEE. CDR3 coding DNA: TGTGCCAGCAGCGTGGAGACTAGCGGGGAGCTCTTAGCCAAAAACATTCAGTACTTC. Amino acid sequence: CASSVETSGELLAKNIQYF.

This clone was seen once. V is TRBV28 and J is TRBJ1-6; D is perhaps TRBD1 (5 bases). Germline assignment: CDR1 MDHEN and CDR2 SYDVKM. V lost 4 bases and J lost 4, with 17 bases in between. There are 17 residues in the CDR3. CDR3 coding DNA: TGTGCCAGCAGTTCGGGCCGGGGGGTCCTGTATAATTCACCCCTCCACTTT. Translating it yields CASSSGRGVLYNSPLHF.